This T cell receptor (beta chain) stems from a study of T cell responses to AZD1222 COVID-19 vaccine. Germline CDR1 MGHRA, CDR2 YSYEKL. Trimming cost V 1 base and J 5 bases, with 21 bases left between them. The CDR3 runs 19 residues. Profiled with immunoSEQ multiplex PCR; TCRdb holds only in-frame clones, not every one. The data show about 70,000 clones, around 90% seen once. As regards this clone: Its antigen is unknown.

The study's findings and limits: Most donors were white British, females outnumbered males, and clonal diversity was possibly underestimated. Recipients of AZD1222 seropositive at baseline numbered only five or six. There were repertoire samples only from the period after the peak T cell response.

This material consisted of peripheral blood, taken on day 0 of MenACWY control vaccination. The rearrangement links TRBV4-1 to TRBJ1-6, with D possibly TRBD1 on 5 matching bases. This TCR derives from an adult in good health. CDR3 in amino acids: CASSQGLQGPGGNNSPLHF. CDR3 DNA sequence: TGCGCCAGCAGCCAAGGGCTTCAAGGCCCGGGGGGGAATAATTCACCCCTCCACTTT.